The 27 T cell receptor beta chains presented below share a single source sample, sequenced in a study of OX40 agonist ivuxolimab in advanced cancers. Repertoires were generated with immunoSEQ multiplex PCR, while TCRdb's copy carries only in-frame clones and drops some. The data contain under 80,000 clones, approximately 92% of them seen just once; the ten biggest clones take up 0.32%. The sample here was CD4+ or CD8+ T cells sorted from blood, taken in a trial of the OX40 agonist ivuxolimab. The receptors were sampled from an adult with an advanced solid tumor such as melanoma, head and neck, liver or kidney cancer.

This clone came up a few times. V is TRBV18 and J is TRBJ1-5; D is uncertain. There are 13 residues in the CDR3. Trimming took off 6 bases at V and 0 bases at J, with 6 bases between the two ends. In germline, CDR1 is KGHSH, CDR2 LQKENI. The CDR3 loop is CASSRASNQPQHF. The DNA for the CDR3 is TGTGCCAGCTCCCGGGCTAGCAATCAGCCCCAGCATTTT.

DNA of the CDR3: TGTGCCAGCAGCTCTCGACTAGCGGGGACCTACGAGCAGTACTTC. The encoded protein is CASSSRLAGTYEQYF. The gene calls are TRBV7-2 and TRBJ2-7; 11 bases map to TRBD2. The CDR3 is made up of 15 amino acids. Germline V gene lookup returns CDR1 SGHTA and CDR2 FQGNSA. Trimming at V came to 4 bases and at J to 2 bases, leaving 4 bases not matched to a gene.

This clone was recorded once. The V gene is TRBV29-1, the J gene TRBJ1-1, with D perhaps matching TRBD1 (5 bases). CDR1 and CDR2 (germline): SQVTM, ANQGSEA. V was trimmed by 7 bases and J by 5 bases, leaving 20 bases between them. This CDR3 comprises 14 residues. The CDR3 protein is CSAGGSVPGTEAFF. CDR3 nucleotide sequence: TGCAGCGCTGGGGGGTCCGTTCCAGGGACTGAAGCTTTCTTT.

The chain uses TRBV7-8 and TRBJ2-1; 7 bases line up with TRBD1. Germline V lookup: CDR1 SGHVS, CDR2 FQNEAQ. V lost 4 bases to trimming and J lost 6 bases; unmatched junction nucleotides: 6. The CDR3 has 14 residues. CDR3 in DNA: TGTGCCAGCAGCTCAGGGACAGTCCCCAATGAGCAGTTCTTC. Encoded protein: CASSSGTVPNEQFF.

V usage is TRBV29-1 and J usage is TRBJ1-5; 10 bases agree with TRBD1. V shed 4 bases and J 5 bases; nucleotides not matched to a gene: 2. Germline loops: CDR1 SQVTM, CDR2 ANQGSEA. There are 13 residues in the CDR3. The CDR3 DNA reads TGCAGCGTTGGGGGGACAGGGGATCAGCCCCAGCATTTT. It translates to CSVGGTGDQPQHF.

This chain joins TRBV6-1 and TRBJ1-6; D is unresolved. Germline V gene sequence: CDR1 MNHNS, CDR2 SASEGT. V was trimmed by 8 bases and J by 13 bases, leaving 18 bases between them. This CDR3 spans 13 amino acids. The CDR3 region has the DNA TGTGCCAGCCTTGAGCCCTGGGTCTCGCCCCTCCACTTT. Translated, it gives CASLEPWVSPLHF.

The V call is TRBV18, the J call TRBJ1-2, with D tentatively TRBD1 (5 bases). In germline, CDR1 is KGHSH, CDR2 LQKENI. Between the trimmed V and J ends, which lost 3 bases and 4 bases, there was a span of 21 bases. CDR3 size: 17 residues. CDR3 amino acids: CASSPNSRQGETYGYTF. In DNA form, the CDR3 reads TGTGCCAGCTCACCTAACAGCAGACAAGGGGAGACCTATGGCTACACCTTC.

The J gene is TRBJ2-5, the V gene TRBV9; 11 nucleotides line up with TRBD1. In germline, CDR1 is SGDLS, CDR2 YYNGEE. With V trimmed by 3 bases and J by 1 base, 5 bases remained unmatched. The CDR3 has 16 amino acids. The CDR3 spells CASSGGTGGVQETQYF. CDR3 nucleotide sequence: TGTGCCAGCAGCGGCGGGACAGGGGGTGTCCAAGAGACCCAGTACTTC.

The chain employs TRBV6-5 and TRBJ2-3; D is perhaps TRBD1 (6 bases). The CDR3 is 15 residues long. CDR1 and CDR2 from the germline V gene are MNHEY and SVGAGI. V was trimmed by 2 bases and J by 3 bases, leaving 12 bases between them. The CDR3 coding sequence is TGTGCCAGCAGTTACGTGGCAGGGGAAACAGATACGCAGTATTTT. This encodes CASSYVAGETDTQYF.

This CDR3 is CIGSWASGRYNEQFF. The CDR3 DNA reads TGTATCGGCTCTTGGGCTAGCGGGCGATACAATGAGCAGTTCTTC. The rearrangement links TRBV30 to TRBJ2-1; 8 bases agree with TRBD2. The CDR3 extends over 15 amino acids. Germline CDR1 reads GTSNPN; CDR2 reads SVGIG (reference sequence).

V and J are TRBV4-1 and TRBJ2-5; 10 nucleotides line up with TRBD2. J was trimmed by 2 bases and V by 7 bases; bases with no gene match: 10. Germline CDR1 MGHRA, CDR2 YSYEKL. CDR3 length: 16 residues. The CDR3 is CASTPARTSGQETQYF. The CDR3 nucleotides are TGCGCCAGCACCCCAGCTCGGACTAGCGGACAAGAGACCCAGTACTTC.

The chain uses TRBV14 and TRBJ2-2; D unresolved. The CDR3 runs to 15 residues. Looked up from germline, CDR1 is SGHDN and CDR2 is FVKESK. V was pared by 0 bases and J by 6 bases, with 11 bases between. As DNA, the CDR3 is TGTGCCAGCAGCCAAGAGTGGGGTTTTTCCGGGGAGCTGTTTTTT. It encodes CASSQEWGFSGELFF.

The chain is built from TRBV15 and TRBJ2-3; D not resolved. CDR1 is LNHNV, CDR2 YYDKDF, per germline (reference sequence). This CDR3 has 13 residues. The ends were cut back, 3 bases at V and 0 bases at J, with 4 bases in the middle. For the CDR3, the DNA is TGTGCCACCAGCAGGGTTAGCACAGATACGCAGTATTTT. It translates to CATSRVSTDTQYF.

The chain couples TRBV6-5 to TRBJ1-1; a possible D gene is TRBD1 (5 bases). Germline values: CDR1 MNHEY, CDR2 SVGAGI. This CDR3 comprises 13 residues. Trimming took 2 bases from V and 3 from J, leaving 7 bases between them. The CDR3 sequence is CASSYVGDTEAFF. The CDR3 DNA sequence: TGTGCCAGCAGTTACGTGGGGGACACTGAAGCTTTCTTT.

The DNA for the CDR3 is TGTGCCAGCAGCGCCCTGGGGGGGGACACTGAAGCTTTCTTT. As protein: CASSALGGDTEAFF. V gene TRBV9 combines with J gene TRBJ1-1; a weak D match, TRBD1 (5 bases). CDR3 length: 14 amino acids. Germline V CDR1 and CDR2: SGDLS, YYNGEE. V was trimmed by 3 bases and J by 3 bases, leaving 12 bases between them.

The V gene is TRBV2, the J gene TRBJ2-3; either TRBD1 or TRBD2 may supply D (5 bases each). Germline CDR1 is SNHLY and CDR2 is FYNNEI. The CDR3 extends over 15 amino acids. The V and J ends lost 3 bases and 1 base respectively, with 11 bases between them. DNA for the CDR3: TGTGCCAGCAGTGAGTTGGGGGTTGGCACAGATACGCAGTATTTT. This codes for CASSELGVGTDTQYF.

The chain carries TRBV7-8 and TRBJ1-5; no reliable D call. V lost 4 bases to trimming and J lost 4 bases, with 14 bases between them. This CDR3 region has 15 residues. Germline V gene sequence: CDR1 SGHVS, CDR2 FQNEAQ. DNA for the CDR3: TGTGCCAGCAGCTCACAGAAGGTATCAAATCAGCCCCAGCATTTT. Translation: CASSSQKVSNQPQHF.

For this clone: Other DNA variants within this sample encode the same CDR3. This sequence joins TRBV5-1 and TRBJ2-3; 10 bases fit TRBD2. The CDR3 spans 16 residues. Germline loops: CDR1 SGHRS, CDR2 YFSETQ. V was pared by 0 bases and J by 1 base, with 2 bases of the junction left unmatched. The CDR3 here is CASSLVLAGGTDTQYF. DNA for the CDR3: TGCGCCAGCAGCTTGGTCCTAGCGGGGGGCACAGATACGCAGTATTTT.

The chain's CDR3 is CASSPSVPKTGLNQPQHF. The CDR3 bases are TGTGCCAGCAGTCCCTCTGTCCCCAAGACAGGGCTGAATCAGCCCCAGCATTTT. The J gene is TRBJ1-5, the V gene TRBV28; 7 nucleotides line up with TRBD1. Germline CDR1 is MDHEN and CDR2 is SYDVKM. The CDR3 runs to 18 residues. J was trimmed by 4 bases and V by 5 bases; bases with no gene match: 17. The entire variable domain, with the rest obtained from reference TRBV28 and TRBJ1-5, is as follows: DVKVTQSSRYLVKRTGEKVFLECVQDMDHENMFWYRQDPGLGLRLIYFSYDVKMKEKGDIPEGYSVSREKKERFSLILESASTNQTSMYLCASSPSVPKTGLNQPQHFGDGTRLSIL.

The rearrangement uses TRBV19 and TRBJ1-4; TRBD1 matches at 11 bases. This CDR3 has 15 residues. The V and J ends lost 5 bases and 5 bases, in that order; junction bases with no gene match: 4. From germline, CDR1 is LNHDA and CDR2 SQIVND (reference sequence). The CDR3 reads CASSGQGAINEKLFF. The CDR3, as DNA: TGTGCCAGTAGTGGACAGGGGGCTATAAATGAAAAACTGTTTTTT.

The chain is built from TRBV7-2 and TRBJ1-4; a weak D match, TRBD1 (6 bases). Trimming cost V 1 base and J 8 bases, with 8 bases left between them. The germline V gene encodes CDR1 SGHTA and CDR2 FQGNSA. This CDR3 has 13 residues. DNA for the CDR3: TGTGCCAGCAGCTTAGGACAGGCCGAAAAACTGTTTTTT. This translates into CASSLGQAEKLFF.

The chain recombines TRBV7-2 with TRBJ2-7; TRBD2 matches 9 bases. Unmatched junction bases numbered 2, after V lost 3 bases and J lost 2 bases. Germline CDR1 and CDR2: SGHTA and FQGNSA. This CDR3 is 14 amino acids long. CDR3 sequence: CASSLGLAPYEQYF. CDR3 coding DNA: TGTGCCAGCAGCTTGGGACTAGCCCCCTACGAGCAGTACTTC.

This sequence joins TRBV5-1 and TRBJ2-2, with a tentative D call TRBD1 (6 bases). V was cut by 7 bases and J by 0 bases, with 16 bases left in between. CDR1 and CDR2 (germline): SGHRS, YFSETQ. The CDR3 is 16 amino acids. As DNA, the CDR3 is TGCGCCAGCCATAATCCACAGGGCTCGAACACCGGGGAGCTGTTTTTT. The encoded protein is CASHNPQGSNTGELFF.

This chain joins TRBV29-1 and TRBJ1-1; 10 positions agree with TRBD1. J was trimmed by 4 bases and V by 6 bases; bases with no gene match: 8. This CDR3 spans 14 amino acids. Germline CDR1 and CDR2: SQVTM and ANQGSEA. The CDR3 loop is CSVSPTGGTTEAFF. The CDR3 coding sequence is TGCAGCGTGAGCCCGACAGGGGGCACCACTGAAGCTTTCTTT.

The chain has TRBV5-4 and TRBJ1-4, with D possibly TRBD1 on 6 matching bases. CDR1 is SGHNT, CDR2 YYREEE, per germline (reference sequence). This CDR3 comprises 13 residues. V lost 4 bases, J lost 8 bases, and 12 bases lay in between. The CDR3 loop reads CASSTDTGEKLFF. The DNA of the CDR3 is TGTGCCAGCAGCACGGATACAGGGGAAAAACTGTTTTTT.

The chain couples TRBV13 to TRBJ2-3; D is ambiguous. Per germline, CDR1 PRHDT and CDR2 FYEKMQ (reference sequence). V was pared by 0 bases and J by 2 bases, with 6 bases between. This CDR3 is built from 14 residues. CDR3 residues: CASSLGGFTDTQYF. CDR3 DNA sequence: TGTGCCAGCAGCTTAGGGGGATTCACAGATACGCAGTATTTT.

The chain has TRBV27 and TRBJ2-3, with a possible D match to TRBD2 (5 bases). Germline V gene lookup returns CDR1 MNHEY and CDR2 SMNVEV (reference sequence). CDR3 length: 14 amino acids. Trimming left V 6 bases short and J 1 base short, with 11 bases between. CDR3 protein: CASSLQRGTDTQYF. In DNA, the CDR3 is TGTGCCAGCAGCCTTCAGAGGGGCACAGATACGCAGTATTTT.